This T cell receptor (beta chain) emerged from a study of radiation and T cells in renal cell carcinoma. Findings of the study overall: No pretreatment tumor biopsies were available for baseline clonotypes.

Concerning this clone: Its antigen remains unidentified.

Repertoires were generated with immunoSEQ multiplex PCR, while TCRdb's copy carries only in-frame clones and drops some. The sample contains around 95,000 clones, about 79% of which appear only once. Specified time point: blood 4 weeks post-SBRT, at nephrectomy. Treatment: 15 Gy SBRT to primary tumor, nephrectomy 4 weeks later. The sample was blood, taken from a patient whose treatment included radiotherapy and nephrectomy. This clonotype originated in a man in his sixties with renal cell carcinoma.

Here the CDR3 reads CSVVQAGEAKNIQYF. CDR3 bases: TGCAGCGTTGTCCAGGCAGGGGAAGCCAAAAACATTCAGTACTTC. The chain joins TRBV29-1 to TRBJ2-4; perhaps TRBD1 as D (6 bases). With 4 bases removed from V and 0 bases from J, the gap between germline ends came to 13 bases. There are 15 residues in the CDR3. The germline gives CDR1 SQVTM, CDR2 ANQGSEA.